This T cell receptor (beta chain) appears in the sequencing data of a study of long-term antiretroviral therapy in people with HIV. Overall study findings and caveats: Comparison with controls showed narrower CDR3 length ranges in HIV repertoires.

This was the immunoSEQ v3.0 assay at survey level. TCRdb's table, derived via immunoSEQ multiplex PCR, lists solely in-frame clones and lacks some. The table has about 21,000 clones, roughly 84% seen once. Of note for this clone: Its antigen is unknown.

From germline, CDR1 is SEHNR and CDR2 FQNEAQ (reference sequence). The V end was cut by 3 bases, the J end by 7 bases, with 12 bases between. The CDR3 runs 13 residues. This chain links TRBV7-9 with TRBJ2-5, with unresolved D. This sequence originates from a man younger than 35 with HIV. Here the sequenced sample was unsorted PBMCs, taken 0.2 years before starting antiretroviral therapy. CDR3 nucleotide sequence: TGTGCCAGCAGCTTGACCGGTAGTGGGACCCAGTACTTC. Translation gives CASSLTGSGTQYF. Using reference TRBV7-9 and TRBJ2-5 for the parts outside the CDR3, the full variable domain is DTGVSQNPRHKITKRGQNVTFRCDPISEHNRLYWYRQTLGQGPEFLTYFQNEAQLEKSRLLSDRFSAERPKGSFSTLEIQRTEQGDSAMYLCASSLTGSGTQYFGPGTRLLVL.